This T cell receptor (beta chain) was recorded in a study of patients and donors after allogeneic stem cell transplantation. This clonotype was seen at least ten times. Germline V CDR1 and CDR2: SGHRS, YFSETQ. The V and J ends lost 3 bases and 6 bases, in that order; junction bases with no gene match: 2. The CDR3 extends over 13 amino acids. TCRdb re-called the RT-PCR reads through MiXCR, storing one row per CDR3 protein. The sample yields 70,000 or so distinct CDR3 sequences, around 27% seen once. V gene TRBV5-1 combines with J gene TRBJ2-1, with TRBD2 identical over 8 bases. The receptor's source is a human donor who was either an allogeneic HSCT recipient or a stem cell or donor lymphocyte infusion donor (not recorded which). It is not recorded whose cells these are; they may come from a transplant donor. The sequencing input was blood, either unsorted or a sorted T cell fraction (not recorded which). The CDR3 loop is CASSWGLVNEQFF. The CDR3 DNA reads as TGCGCCAGCAGCTGGGGACTAGTCAATGAGCAGTTCTTC.